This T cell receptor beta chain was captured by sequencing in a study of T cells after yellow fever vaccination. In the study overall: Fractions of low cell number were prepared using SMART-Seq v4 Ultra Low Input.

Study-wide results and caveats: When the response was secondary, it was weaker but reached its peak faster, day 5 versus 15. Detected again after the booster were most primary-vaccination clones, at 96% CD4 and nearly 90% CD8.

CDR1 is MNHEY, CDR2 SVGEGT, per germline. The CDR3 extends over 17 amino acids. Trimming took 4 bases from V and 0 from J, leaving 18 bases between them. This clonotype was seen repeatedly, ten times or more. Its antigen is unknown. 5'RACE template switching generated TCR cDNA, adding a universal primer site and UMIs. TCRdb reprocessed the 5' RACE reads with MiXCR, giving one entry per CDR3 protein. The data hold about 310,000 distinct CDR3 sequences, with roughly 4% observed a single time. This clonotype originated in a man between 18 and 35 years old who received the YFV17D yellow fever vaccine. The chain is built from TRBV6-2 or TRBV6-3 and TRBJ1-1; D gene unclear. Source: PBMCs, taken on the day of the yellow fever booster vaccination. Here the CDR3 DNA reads TGTGCCAGCAGTTCCCTAAAGGGTTCTTTTATGAACACTGAAGCTTTCTTT. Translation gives CASSSLKGSFMNTEAFF.